A selection of T cell receptor beta chains follows, all from one sample in a study of blood T cell repertoires in COVID-19. Libraries were prepared by immunoSEQ multiplex PCR; TCRdb keeps only in-frame clonotypes and omits some of them. The sample holds 350,000 or so clones; approximately 89% are singletons and the top ten take over 3.5%. Material for sequencing was peripheral blood. These receptor sequences come from an older woman with COVID-19, enrolled during active disease. CDR3s include the opening cysteine and the closing phenylalanine or tryptophan. D genes are given only for firm matches. The listing skips clone size in some rows; elsewhere it reads once, few, many or a size class.

15	TRBV19	TRBD1	TRBJ1-5	NA	CASSMGRGRNQPQHF	TGTGCCAGTAGTATGGGCAGGGGGCGCAATCAGCCCCAGCATTTT
14	TRBV18	NA	TRBJ2-5	once	CASSPPDYQETQYF	TGTGCCAGCTCACCACCCGACTACCAAGAGACCCAGTACTTC
15	TRBV4-1	NA	TRBJ1-1	many	CASSQAAGQYTEAFF	TGCGCCAGCAGCCAAGCCGCCGGACAGTACACTGAAGCTTTCTTT
14	TRBV7-3	TRBD2	TRBJ2-7	NA	CASSFSGGAYEQYF	TGTGCCAGCAGTTTTAGCGGGGGAGCCTACGAGCAGTACTTC
14	TRBV18	TRBD1	TRBJ1-6	NA	CASSPGDRVSPLHF	TGTGCCAGCTCACCGGGGGACAGGGTATCACCCCTCCACTTT
14	TRBV30	NA	TRBJ1-6	few	CAWGYMGGNSPLHF	TGTGCCTGGGGGTATATGGGGGGAAATTCACCCCTCCACTTT
14	TRBV19	NA	TRBJ2-3	NA	CASTASYSTDTQYF	TGTGCCAGTACCGCTAGCTACAGCACAGATACGCAGTATTTT
14	TRBV5-1	NA	TRBJ1-5	NA	CASSAGYGAQPQHF	TGCGCCAGCAGCGCGGGATATGGGGCCCAGCCCCAGCATTTT
12	TRBV7-9	NA	TRBJ2-7	NA	CATSDSYYEQYF	TGTGCCACCTCGGACAGTTACTACGAGCAGTACTTC
16	TRBV7-9	TRBD2	TRBJ2-7	NA	CASSDGLAGDTYEQYF	TGTGCCAGCAGCGACGGACTAGCGGGGGACACCTACGAGCAGTACTTC
15	TRBV28	NA	TRBJ2-5	NA	CASSWQGIYQETQYF	TGTGCCAGCAGTTGGCAGGGGATTTACCAAGAGACCCAGTACTTC